The next 10 T cell receptor beta chains were all read from a single sample in a study of T-cell reconstitution after alpha-beta-depleted transplantation in children (dated by TCRdb to the mid-2010s). The meaning of the sample's treatment or condition label: allogeneic hematopoietic cell transplantation with graft depleted of TCRalphabeta T cells and CD19 B cells. The method behind the library was PCR. The sequencer was an Illumina HiSeq 2500. Molecular barcoding was employed in the preparation of TCR libraries, with unique molecular identifiers being used to normalize TCRbeta repertoire quantification. TCRdb reanalyzed the raw reads on its own, using fastp at Q25 for trimming and MiXCR for clone calling, and kept in-frame beta chains. Rows with one shared CDR3 protein collapse into an entry with the most common genes and DNA. The sample table contains hundreds of thousands of distinct CDR3 sequences; only one count was recorded for roughly 14% of them. In total, the top ten clones hold approximately 0.8% of the sample.

Sequencing was performed on PBMCs, taken before TCRalphabeta/CD19-depleted stem cell transplant. These receptors all come from a girl aged 2 to 10 with congenital amegakaryocytic thrombocytopenia, due to receive a stem cell transplant.

This clonotype appeared a few times. The chain carries TRBV11-2 and TRBJ2-5; 7 nucleotides align to TRBD1. Trimming removed 1 base from V and 2 bases from J; junction bases left unmatched: 10. CDR1 SGHAT and CDR2 FQNNGV come from the germline V gene. The CDR3 contains 17 residues. The CDR3 DNA is TGTGCCAGCAGCTTAGGCTTGCTCACAGGGGTTCAAGAGACCCAGTACTTC. Protein product: CASSLGLLTGVQETQYF.

The sample holds one count of this clonotype. The rearrangement joins TRBV7-6 to TRBJ2-5; D is unresolved. The CDR3 is made up of 15 amino acids. Deletions cut 1 base from V and 5 bases from J, with 14 bases between. In germline, CDR1 is SGHVS, CDR2 FNYEAQ. The CDR3 region is CASSLVPSPGETQYF. Here the CDR3 DNA reads TGTGCCAGCAGCTTAGTACCGTCCCCCGGGGAGACCCAGTACTTC.

This clonotype occurred many times. The chain has TRBV7-3 and TRBJ2-1; D remains ambiguous. Germline assignment: CDR1 SGHTA and CDR2 FQGTGA. Trimming stripped 2 bases from V and 3 bases from J, with 14 bases between. This CDR3 is 16 amino acids long. The CDR3 region is CASSLGGLSDYNEQFF. CDR3 in DNA: TGTGCCAGCAGCTTAGGTGGTCTATCCGACTACAATGAGCAGTTCTTC.

The chain couples TRBV5-1 to TRBJ2-5; D is perhaps TRBD1 (6 bases). V lost 5 bases and J 2 bases, leaving 16 bases between the germline ends. Germline assignment: CDR1 SGHRS and CDR2 YFSETQ. The CDR3 is 15 residues long. The CDR3 nucleotides read TGCGCCAGCAGTCCCGACACAGGGCTTCAAGAGACCCAGTACTTC. This codes for CASSPDTGLQETQYF.

V is TRBV18 and J is TRBJ2-1; D is undetermined. Trimming pared 0 bases from V and 8 bases from J, leaving 8 bases between. The CDR3 has 13 residues. In germline, CDR1 is KGHSH, CDR2 LQKENI. The CDR3 reads CASSPPVHDEQFF. The CDR3 DNA follows: TGTGCCAGCTCACCACCAGTCCATGATGAGCAGTTCTTC.

This clonotype was detected ten times or more. J is TRBJ2-3 and V is TRBV29-1; D uncertain. The germline V gene encodes CDR1 SQVTM and CDR2 ANQGSEA. The ends were cut back, 3 bases at V and 1 base at J, with 8 bases in the middle. The CDR3 loop spans 13 amino acids. The CDR3: CSVDAEGTDTQYF. The CDR3 nucleotides are TGCAGCGTTGATGCGGAAGGCACAGATACGCAGTATTTT.

Written as DNA, the CDR3 is TGTGCCAGCAGTCCCGGTGGTAGCGGGACTCACGAGCAGTACTTC. Encoded protein: CASSPGGSGTHEQYF. This chain joins TRBV12-3 or TRBV12-4 and TRBJ2-7, with 8 nucleotides matching TRBD2. The V segment lost 5 bases and the J segment 5 bases; nucleotides outside the gene matches: 11. The CDR3 totals 15 residues.

The rearrangement links TRBV10-3 to TRBJ2-1; TRBD1 might be the D (5 bases). The CDR3 runs 15 residues. Germline-derived CDR1 and CDR2 are ENHRY and SYGVKD. V lost 0 bases and J 7 bases, leaving 13 bases between the germline ends. CDR3 region: CAISESIRRENEQFF. The CDR3 DNA reads TGTGCCATCAGTGAGTCGATTCGCAGGGAAAATGAGCAGTTCTTC.

The chain is built from TRBV12-3 or TRBV12-4 and TRBJ2-2; no definite D call. V was clipped by 3 bases and J by 5 bases, with 10 bases between them. The CDR3 has 14 amino acids. The CDR3 DNA is TGTGCCAGCAGTTTTAGTTCCCAAACCGGGGAGCTGTTTTTT. Amino acids: CASSFSSQTGELFF.

This clonotype was seen repeatedly, ten times or more. The rearrangement uses TRBV15 and TRBJ1-2; 7 bases line up with TRBD1. The CDR3 loop spans 13 amino acids. Unmatched junction bases numbered 2, after V lost 5 bases and J lost 2 bases. Per germline, CDR1 LNHNV and CDR2 YYDKDF (reference sequence). The CDR3 is CATSGTANYGYTF. Here the CDR3 DNA reads TGTGCCACCAGCGGGACAGCCAACTATGGCTACACCTTC.